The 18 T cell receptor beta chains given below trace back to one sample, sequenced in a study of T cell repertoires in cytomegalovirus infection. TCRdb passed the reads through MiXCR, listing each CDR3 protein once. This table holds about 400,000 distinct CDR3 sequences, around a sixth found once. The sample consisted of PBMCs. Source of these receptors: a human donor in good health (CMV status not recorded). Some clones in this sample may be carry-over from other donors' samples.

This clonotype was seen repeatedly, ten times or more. In DNA form, the CDR3 reads TGTGCCAGCAGCCCCCGGGACGGGGCCTACGAGCAGTACTTC. It specifies CASSPRDGAYEQYF. The chain couples TRBV7-6 to TRBJ2-7, with D possibly called TRBD1 or TRBD2 (5 bases each). Germline lookup yields CDR1 SGHVS and CDR2 FNYEAQ. V was trimmed by 5 bases and J by 2 bases, leaving 13 bases between them. This CDR3 spans 14 amino acids.

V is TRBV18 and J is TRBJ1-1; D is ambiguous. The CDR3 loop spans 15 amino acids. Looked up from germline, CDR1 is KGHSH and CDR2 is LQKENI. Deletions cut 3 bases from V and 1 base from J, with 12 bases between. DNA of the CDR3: TGTGCCAGCTCACCGACCAGATATCCGAACACTGAAGCTTTCTTT. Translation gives CASSPTRYPNTEAFF.

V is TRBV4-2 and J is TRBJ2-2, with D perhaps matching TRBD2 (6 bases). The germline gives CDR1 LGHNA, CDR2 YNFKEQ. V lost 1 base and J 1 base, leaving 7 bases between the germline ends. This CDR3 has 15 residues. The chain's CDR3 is CASSQGAGNTGELFF. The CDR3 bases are TGTGCCAGCAGCCAAGGAGCGGGGAACACCGGGGAGCTGTTTTTT.

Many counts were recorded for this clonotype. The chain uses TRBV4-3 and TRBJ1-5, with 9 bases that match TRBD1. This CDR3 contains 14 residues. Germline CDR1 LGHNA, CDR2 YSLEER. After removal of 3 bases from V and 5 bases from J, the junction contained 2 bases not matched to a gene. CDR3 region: CASSQDRGDQPQHF. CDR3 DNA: TGCGCCAGCAGCCAGGACAGGGGAGATCAGCCCCAGCATTTT.

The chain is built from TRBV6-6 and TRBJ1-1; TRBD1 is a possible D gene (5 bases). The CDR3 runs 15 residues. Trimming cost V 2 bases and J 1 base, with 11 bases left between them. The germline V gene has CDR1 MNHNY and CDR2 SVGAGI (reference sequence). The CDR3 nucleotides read TGTGCCAGCAGTTACGGGGGGGGTGGGAACACTGAAGCTTTCTTT. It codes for CASSYGGGGNTEAFF.

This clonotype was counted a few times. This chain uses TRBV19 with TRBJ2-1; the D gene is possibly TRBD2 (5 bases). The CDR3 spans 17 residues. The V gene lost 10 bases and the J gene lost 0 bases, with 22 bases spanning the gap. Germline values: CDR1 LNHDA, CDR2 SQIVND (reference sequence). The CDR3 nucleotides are TGTGCCACTAAACCCCCCCCGGGCGGAGGCTCCTACAATGAGCAGTTCTTC. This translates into CATKPPPGGGSYNEQFF. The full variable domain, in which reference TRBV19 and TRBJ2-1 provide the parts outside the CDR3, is DGGITQSPKYLFRKEGQNVTLSCEQNLNHDAMYWYRQDPGQGLRLIYYSQIVNDFQKGDIAEGYSVSREKKESFPLTVTSAQKNPTAFYLCATKPPPGGGSYNEQFFGPGTRLTVL.

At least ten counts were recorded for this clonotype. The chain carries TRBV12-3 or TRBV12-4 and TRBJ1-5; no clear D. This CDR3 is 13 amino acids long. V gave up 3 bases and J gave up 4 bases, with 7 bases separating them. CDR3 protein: CASSFRQNQPQHF. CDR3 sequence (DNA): TGTGCCAGCAGTTTCCGTCAGAATCAGCCCCAGCATTTT.

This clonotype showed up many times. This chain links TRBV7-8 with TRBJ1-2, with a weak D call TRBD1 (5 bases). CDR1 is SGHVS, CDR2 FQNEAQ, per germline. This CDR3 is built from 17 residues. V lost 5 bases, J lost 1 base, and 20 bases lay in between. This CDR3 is CASSVDLGRRFNYGYTF. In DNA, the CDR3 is TGTGCCAGCAGCGTTGATTTGGGACGCCGTTTTAACTATGGCTACACCTTC.

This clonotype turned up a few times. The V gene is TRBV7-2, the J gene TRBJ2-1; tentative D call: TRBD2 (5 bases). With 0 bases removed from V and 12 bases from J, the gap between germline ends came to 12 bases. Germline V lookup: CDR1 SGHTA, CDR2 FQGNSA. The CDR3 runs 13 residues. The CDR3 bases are TGTGCCAGCAGCTTAGCGCTGGACTTGACGCAGTTCTTC. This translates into CASSLALDLTQFF. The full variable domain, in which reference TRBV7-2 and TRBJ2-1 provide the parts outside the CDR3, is GAGVSQSPSNKVTEKGKDVELRCDPISGHTALYWYRQSLGQGLEFLIYFQGNSAPDKSGLPSDRFSAERTGGSVSTLTIQRTQQEDSAVYLCASSLALDLTQFFGPGTRLTVL.

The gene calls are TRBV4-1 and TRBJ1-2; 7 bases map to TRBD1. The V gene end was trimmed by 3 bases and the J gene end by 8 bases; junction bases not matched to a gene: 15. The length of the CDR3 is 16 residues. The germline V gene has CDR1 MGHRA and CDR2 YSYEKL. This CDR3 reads CASSQVFGDRTYGYTF. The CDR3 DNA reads TGCGCCAGCAGCCAGGTTTTCGGGGACAGAACTTACGGCTACACCTTC.

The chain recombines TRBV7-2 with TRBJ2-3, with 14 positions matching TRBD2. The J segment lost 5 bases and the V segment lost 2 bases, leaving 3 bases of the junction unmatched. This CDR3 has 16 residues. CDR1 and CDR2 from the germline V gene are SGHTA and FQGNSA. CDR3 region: CASSLRGTSGRDTQYF. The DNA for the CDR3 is TGTGCCAGCAGCTTAAGAGGGACTAGCGGGAGAGATACGCAGTATTTT.

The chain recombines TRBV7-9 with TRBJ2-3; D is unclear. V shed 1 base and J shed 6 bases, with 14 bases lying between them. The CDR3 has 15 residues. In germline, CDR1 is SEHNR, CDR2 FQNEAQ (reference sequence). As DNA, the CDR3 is TGTGCCAGCAGCTTAGACGGAGCCCCGTCGGATACGCAGTATTTT. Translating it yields CASSLDGAPSDTQYF.

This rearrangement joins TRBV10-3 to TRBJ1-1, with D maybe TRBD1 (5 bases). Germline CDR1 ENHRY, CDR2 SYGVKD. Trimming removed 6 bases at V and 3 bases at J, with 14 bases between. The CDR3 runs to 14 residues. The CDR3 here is CAIRWWQGDTEAFF. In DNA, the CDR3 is TGTGCCATCAGATGGTGGCAAGGGGACACTGAAGCTTTCTTT.

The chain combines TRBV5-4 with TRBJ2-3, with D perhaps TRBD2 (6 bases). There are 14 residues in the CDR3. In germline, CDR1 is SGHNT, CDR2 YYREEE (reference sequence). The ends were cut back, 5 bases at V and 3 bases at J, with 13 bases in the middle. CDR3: CASSLYSGTDTQYF. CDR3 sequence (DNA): TGTGCCAGCAGTTTATACAGCGGGACAGATACGCAGTATTTT.

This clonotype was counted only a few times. CDR3 DNA sequence: TGCAGTGCTAGTAAGGGAGCCAATCAGCCCCAGCATTTT. Its protein is CSASKGANQPQHF. The chain has TRBV20-1 and TRBJ1-5; D unclear. Germline CDR1 DFQATT, CDR2 SNEGSKA (reference sequence). There are 13 residues in the CDR3. V lost 3 bases, J lost 3 bases, and 9 bases lay in between.

CDR3 nucleotides: TGTGCCAGCAGCCCGTCCTACATCGGGGCCAACGTCCTGACTTTC. As protein: CASSPSYIGANVLTF. The chain has TRBV14 and TRBJ2-6; D is ambiguous. Trimming shortened V by 4 bases and J by 4 bases, and 11 bases separated the two germline ends. The CDR3 has 15 amino acids. Germline values: CDR1 SGHDN, CDR2 FVKESK. The whole variable domain, remainder taken from reference TRBV14 and TRBJ2-6, is EAGVTQFPSHSVIEKGQTVTLRCDPISGHDNLYWYRRVMGKEIKFLLHFVKESKQDESGMPNNRFLAERTGGTYSTLKVQPAELEDSGVYFCASSPSYIGANVLTFGAGSRLTVL.

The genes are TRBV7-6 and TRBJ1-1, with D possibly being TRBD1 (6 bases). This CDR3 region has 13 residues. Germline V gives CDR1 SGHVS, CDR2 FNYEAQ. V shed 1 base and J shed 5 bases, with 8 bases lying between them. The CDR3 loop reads CASSLVGATEAFF. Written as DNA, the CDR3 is TGTGCCAGCAGCTTAGTGGGGGCAACTGAAGCTTTCTTT.

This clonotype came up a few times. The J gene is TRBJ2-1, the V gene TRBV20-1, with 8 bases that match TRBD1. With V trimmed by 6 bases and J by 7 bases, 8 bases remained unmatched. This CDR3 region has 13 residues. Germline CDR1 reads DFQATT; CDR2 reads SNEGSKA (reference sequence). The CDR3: CSAVDRAQNEQFF. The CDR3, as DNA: TGCAGTGCCGTGGACAGGGCGCAGAATGAGCAGTTCTTC.